This entry concerns a single TCR beta chain. The antigen remains unidentified. This sample was included in a study of T-cell memory formation after mild COVID-19. Whole-study findings and limits: Memory cells collected pre-infection included some clones that later responded, suggesting cross-reactive memory joined.

Barcoded TCR alpha and TCR beta cDNA libraries with UMIs came from 5'RACE using constant-segment primers. Using its own MiXCR run on the 5' RACE reads, TCRdb lists one record per CDR3 protein. The sample has about 360,000 distinct CDR3 sequences, approximately 15% seen once. V lost 5 bases and J lost 3, with 17 bases in between. Germline V lookup: CDR1 MNHEY, CDR2 SVGAGI. The CDR3 has 17 residues. This TCR was sampled from a man aged 18 to 29 who had mild COVID-19 (a few samples of this study predate the infection). Cell type and time point are not known. Input material: PBMCs or a T cell subset sorted from them (not recorded which). The gene calls are TRBV6-5 and TRBJ1-6; a weak D match, TRBD1 (5 bases). The CDR3 nucleotides read TGTGCCAGCAGTCCCGTGACAGTCTCGAGCTATAATTCACCCCTCCACTTT. It is translated as CASSPVTVSSYNSPLHF.